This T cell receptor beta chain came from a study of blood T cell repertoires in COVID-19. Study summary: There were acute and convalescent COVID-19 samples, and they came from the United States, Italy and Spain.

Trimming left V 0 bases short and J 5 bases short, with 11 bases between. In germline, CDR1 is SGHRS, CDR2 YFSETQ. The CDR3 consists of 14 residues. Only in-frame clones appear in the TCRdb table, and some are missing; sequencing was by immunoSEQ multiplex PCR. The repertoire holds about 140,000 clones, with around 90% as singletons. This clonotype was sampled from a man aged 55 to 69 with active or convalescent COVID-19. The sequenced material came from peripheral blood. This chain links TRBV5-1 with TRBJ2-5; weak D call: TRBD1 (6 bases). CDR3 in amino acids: CASSLATGRETQYF. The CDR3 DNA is TGCGCCAGCAGCTTGGCGACAGGTCGGGAGACCCAGTACTTC.